This T cell receptor (beta chain) was retrieved from a study of blood T cell repertoires in COVID-19. As handled by the study authors: Nucleated cell number was recorded as an estimate derived from reference gene primer amplification. Profiled with immunoSEQ multiplex PCR; TCRdb holds only in-frame clones, not every one. Clone size and the V and J calls come from that table; the DNA yielded D and trimming. The repertoire includes 200,000 to 250,000 clones, 80% to 90% of them detected once, and roughly 3% sits in the top ten. This CDR3 contains 16 residues. Germline values: CDR1 SGHTA, CDR2 FQGNSA. Trimming removed 3 bases at V and 0 bases at J, with 9 bases between.

The rearrangement uses TRBV7-2 and TRBJ1-6; no definite D call. Sequencing input: peripheral blood. This receptor was obtained from a man aged 25 to 45 with COVID-19, enrolled during active disease. CDR3 sequence: CASSFAGSSYNSPLHF. CDR3 bases: TGTGCCAGCAGCTTTGCGGGGAGCTCCTATAATTCACCCCTCCACTTT.